The clone carrying this T cell receptor beta chain was seen only once. The CDR3 totals 14 residues. V was pared by 4 bases and J by 5 bases, with 14 bases between. Germline V gene sequence: CDR1 MDHEN, CDR2 SYDVKM. This specimen comes from a study of blood T cell repertoires in COVID-19. In the authors' methods: Amplification of reference gene primers provided the estimated nucleated cell counts. Produced via immunoSEQ multiplex PCR; TCRdb's table is partial and in-frame only. Clone size and the V and J calls come from that table; the DNA yielded D and trimming. The sample includes tens of thousands of clones, around 90% of them seen just once.

The sequence came from a woman in her seventies with active COVID-19. The rearrangement uses TRBV28 and TRBJ1-1; D is ambiguous. The sequenced sample consisted of peripheral blood. The CDR3 here is CASSSIQWRTEAFF. CDR3 nucleotide sequence: TGTGCCAGCAGTTCAATACAGTGGAGGACTGAAGCTTTCTTT.